These 4 T cell receptor beta chains were sequenced from one sample in a study of blood T cells in healthy people across ages. PCR was performed a second time for roughly 6 to 12 cycles using a sample-barcoded 5' primer and a J-beta primer mix. One entry per CDR3 protein results from TCRdb running MiXCR on the 5' RACE reads. This table holds under 800,000 distinct CDR3 sequences, approximately 39% found once. Sequencing was done on a sample of blood. These receptors were obtained from a woman aged 60-70 years in good health.

The chain employs TRBV3-1 and TRBJ2-6; TRBD2 matches at 13 bases. Germline V gene lookup returns CDR1 LGHDT and CDR2 YNNKEL (reference sequence). This CDR3 has 21 amino acids. The junction had 10 bases not matched to a gene; V was cut back by 1 base and J by 1 base. Here the CDR3 reads CASSQVLAGGTSGSGANVLTF. The DNA for the CDR3 is TGTGCCAGCAGCCAAGTACTAGCGGGAGGGACGAGCGGGTCTGGGGCCAACGTCCTGACTTTC.

In this sample, this clonotype turned up a few times. The J gene is TRBJ2-7, the V gene TRBV7-9, with D hard to call. The V end was cut by 5 bases, the J end by 3 bases, with 14 bases between. This CDR3 contains 14 residues. The germline V gene encodes CDR1 SEHNR and CDR2 FQNEAQ (reference sequence). The CDR3 spells CASSLTEYRYEQYF. In nucleotides, the CDR3 is TGTGCCAGCAGCCTAACAGAATACCGCTACGAGCAGTACTTC. Filled out from reference TRBV7-9 and TRBJ2-7, the complete variable domain reads DTGVSQNPRHKITKRGQNVTFRCDPISEHNRLYWYRQTLGQGPEFLTYFQNEAQLEKSRLLSDRFSAERPKGSFSTLEIQRTEQGDSAMYLCASSLTEYRYEQYFGPGTRLTVT.

Only a few counts were recorded for this clonotype. The CDR3 nucleotides are TGCGCCAGCAGCGCCCCCGAACTAGCGGGAGGTCATGAGCAGTACTTC. Amino acids: CASSAPELAGGHEQYF. This rearrangement joins TRBV5-1 to TRBJ2-5; 12 bases match TRBD2. Unmatched junction bases numbered 15, after V lost 4 bases and J lost 11 bases. The germline V gene has CDR1 SGHRS and CDR2 YFSETQ. The CDR3 has 16 residues.

V and J are TRBV27 and TRBJ2-4, with D perhaps assigned TRBD1 or TRBD2 (5 bases each). Judging by the DNA end, TRBJ2-7 fits better; the J call may be wrong. CDR3 size: 13 residues. Germline loops: CDR1 MNHEY, CDR2 SMNVEV (reference sequence). Written as DNA, the CDR3 is TGTGCCAGCCTTCGGGTTGGGGGCTACGAGCAGTACTTC. Translating gives CASLRVGGYEQYF.